This TCR beta chain was observed in a study of glioma-infiltrating T cells. Study outcomes and limitations: Only very few CDR3 sequences appeared in both tissue and blood. Tissue-blood divergence was below expectation in non-neoplastic patients, above in gliomas.

This clonotype appeared many times. What it binds is not known. TCR alpha and beta CDR3 regions were amplified from RNA using iRepertoire nested multiplex PCR. One-step reverse transcription and amplification started from around 100-400 ng of tissue mRNA or PBMC total RNA. TCRdb reanalysed the multiplex PCR reads using MiXCR and keeps one entry per CDR3 protein. The data hold roughly 190,000 distinct CDR3 sequences, with around 30% observed a single time. This CDR3 region has 14 residues. V gave up 0 bases and J gave up 7 bases; unmatched junction bases: 1. Germline lookup yields CDR1 ENHRY and CDR2 SYGVKD.

The rearrangement links TRBV10-3 to TRBJ2-4, with 9 bases lining up with TRBD2. This TCR was sampled from a human donor with low-grade glioma or glioblastoma, undergoing nonglioma brain surgery, or in good health (not recorded which). Sample: glioma tissue, nonneoplastic brain tissue, or PBMCs (not recorded which). The chain's CDR3 is CAISESLAGNIQYF. The CDR3 DNA reads as TGTGCCATCAGTGAGTCACTAGCGGGTAACATTCAGTACTTC.